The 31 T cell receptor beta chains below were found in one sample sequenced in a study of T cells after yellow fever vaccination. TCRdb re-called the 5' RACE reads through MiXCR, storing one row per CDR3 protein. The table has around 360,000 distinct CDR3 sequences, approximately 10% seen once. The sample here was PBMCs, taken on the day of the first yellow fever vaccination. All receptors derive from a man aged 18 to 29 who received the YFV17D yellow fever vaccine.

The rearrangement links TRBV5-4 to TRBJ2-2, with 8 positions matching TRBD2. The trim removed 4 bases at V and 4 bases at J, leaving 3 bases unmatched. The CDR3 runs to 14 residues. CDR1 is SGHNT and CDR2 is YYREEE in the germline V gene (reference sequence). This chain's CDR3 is CASSPREGTGELFF. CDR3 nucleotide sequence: TGTGCCAGCAGCCCCCGGGAGGGCACCGGGGAGCTGTTTTTT.

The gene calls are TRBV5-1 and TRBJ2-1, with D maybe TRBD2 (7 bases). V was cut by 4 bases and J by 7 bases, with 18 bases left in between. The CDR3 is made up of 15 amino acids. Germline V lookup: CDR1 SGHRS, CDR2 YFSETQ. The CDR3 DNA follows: TGCGCCAGCAGCGCCCGGGGGGCCTCGCAGAATGAGCAGTTCTTC. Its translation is CASSARGASQNEQFF.

CDR3 sequence: CASSQDGGGRGELFF. The DNA for the CDR3 is TGTGCCAGCAGCCAAGATGGCGGGGGGCGCGGGGAGCTGTTTTTT. The V gene is TRBV3-1, the J gene TRBJ2-2; 8 nucleotides agree with TRBD2. The CDR3 extends over 15 amino acids. V lost 0 bases to trimming and J lost 7 bases; unmatched junction nucleotides: 4. Germline V gene sequence: CDR1 LGHDT, CDR2 YNNKEL (reference sequence).

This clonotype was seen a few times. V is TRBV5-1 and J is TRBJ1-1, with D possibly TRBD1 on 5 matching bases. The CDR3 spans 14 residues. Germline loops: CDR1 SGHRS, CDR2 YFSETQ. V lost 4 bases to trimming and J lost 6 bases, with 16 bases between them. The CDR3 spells CASSPGTDFSEAFF. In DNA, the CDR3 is TGCGCCAGCAGCCCCGGGACGGATTTCTCTGAAGCTTTCTTT.

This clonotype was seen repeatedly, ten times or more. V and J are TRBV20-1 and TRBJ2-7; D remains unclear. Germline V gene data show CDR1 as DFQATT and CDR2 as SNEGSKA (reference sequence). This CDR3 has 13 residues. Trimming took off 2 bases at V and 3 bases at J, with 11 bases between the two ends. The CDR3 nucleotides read TGCAGTGCTAGAAGCGTCCTTAGCTACGAGCAGTACTTC. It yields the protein CSARSVLSYEQYF.

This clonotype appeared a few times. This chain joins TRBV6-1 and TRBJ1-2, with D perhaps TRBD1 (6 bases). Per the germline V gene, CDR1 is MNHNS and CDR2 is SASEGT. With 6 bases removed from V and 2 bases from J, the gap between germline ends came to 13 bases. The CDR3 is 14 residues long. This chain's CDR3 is CASSMQQGNYGYTF. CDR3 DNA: TGTGCCAGCAGCATGCAACAGGGAAACTATGGCTACACCTTC.

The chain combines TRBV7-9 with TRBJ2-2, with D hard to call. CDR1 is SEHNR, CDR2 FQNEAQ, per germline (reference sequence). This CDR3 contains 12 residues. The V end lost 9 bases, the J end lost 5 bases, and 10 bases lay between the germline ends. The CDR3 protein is CARATQTGELFF. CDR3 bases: TGTGCCAGAGCGACACAAACCGGGGAGCTGTTTTTT.

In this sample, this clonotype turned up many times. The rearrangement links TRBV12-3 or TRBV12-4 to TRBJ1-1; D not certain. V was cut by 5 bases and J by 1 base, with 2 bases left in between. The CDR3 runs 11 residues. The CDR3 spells CASSKNTEAFF. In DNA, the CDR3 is TGTGCCAGCAGTAAGAACACTGAAGCTTTCTTT.

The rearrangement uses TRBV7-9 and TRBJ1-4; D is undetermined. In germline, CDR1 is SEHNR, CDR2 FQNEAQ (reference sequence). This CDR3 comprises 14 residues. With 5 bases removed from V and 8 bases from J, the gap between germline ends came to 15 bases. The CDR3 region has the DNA TGTGCCAGCAGCCTACAGTCCGGGAGGGAAAAACTGTTTTTT. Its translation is CASSLQSGREKLFF.

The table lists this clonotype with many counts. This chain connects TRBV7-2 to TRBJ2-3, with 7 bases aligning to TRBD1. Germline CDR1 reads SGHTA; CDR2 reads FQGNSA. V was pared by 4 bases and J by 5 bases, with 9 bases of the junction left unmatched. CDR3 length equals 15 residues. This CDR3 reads CASSSSGGIGDTQYF. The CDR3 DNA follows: TGTGCCAGCAGCTCATCAGGGGGAATCGGAGATACGCAGTATTTT.

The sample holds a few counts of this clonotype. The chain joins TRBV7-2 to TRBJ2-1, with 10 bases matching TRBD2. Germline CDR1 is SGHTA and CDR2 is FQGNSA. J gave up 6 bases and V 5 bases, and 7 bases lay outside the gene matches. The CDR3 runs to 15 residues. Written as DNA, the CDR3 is TGTGCCAGCAGCCAGCGGGGGGGCTTTGGCAATGAGCAGTTCTTC. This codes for CASSQRGGFGNEQFF.

In nucleotides, the CDR3 is TGTGCCAGCAGTGGAGGGGAGGGCTACACCTTC. It is translated as CASSGGEGYTF. The rearrangement links TRBV12-3 or TRBV12-4 to TRBJ1-2; perhaps TRBD1 as D (5 bases). Between the trimmed V and J ends, which lost 5 bases and 8 bases, there was a span of 9 bases. The CDR3 is made up of 11 amino acids.

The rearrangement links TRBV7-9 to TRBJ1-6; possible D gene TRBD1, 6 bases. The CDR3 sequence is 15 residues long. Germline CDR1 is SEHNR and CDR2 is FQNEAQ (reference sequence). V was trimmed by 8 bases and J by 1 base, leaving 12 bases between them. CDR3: CASGGTGSYNSPLHF. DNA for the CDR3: TGTGCCAGCGGGGGCACGGGGTCCTATAATTCACCCCTCCACTTT.

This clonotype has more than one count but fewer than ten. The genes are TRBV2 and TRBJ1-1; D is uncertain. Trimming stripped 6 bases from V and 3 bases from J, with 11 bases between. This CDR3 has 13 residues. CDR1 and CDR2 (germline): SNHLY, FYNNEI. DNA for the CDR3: TGTGCCAGCAGCCGCGCCGAGGACACTGAAGCTTTCTTT. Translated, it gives CASSRAEDTEAFF.

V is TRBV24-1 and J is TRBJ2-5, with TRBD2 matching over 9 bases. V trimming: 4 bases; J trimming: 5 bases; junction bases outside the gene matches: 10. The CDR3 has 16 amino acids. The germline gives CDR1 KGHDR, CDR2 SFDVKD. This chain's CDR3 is CATSDPAGGRGETQYF. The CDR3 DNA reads TGTGCCACCAGTGACCCCGCGGGGGGGCGTGGGGAGACCCAGTACTTC.

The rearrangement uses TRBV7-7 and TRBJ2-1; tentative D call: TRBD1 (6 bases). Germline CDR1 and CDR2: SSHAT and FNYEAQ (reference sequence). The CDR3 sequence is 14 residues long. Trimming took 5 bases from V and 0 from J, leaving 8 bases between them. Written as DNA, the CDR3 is TGTGCCAGCAGCCCACAGGGCTCCTACAATGAGCAGTTCTTC. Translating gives CASSPQGSYNEQFF.

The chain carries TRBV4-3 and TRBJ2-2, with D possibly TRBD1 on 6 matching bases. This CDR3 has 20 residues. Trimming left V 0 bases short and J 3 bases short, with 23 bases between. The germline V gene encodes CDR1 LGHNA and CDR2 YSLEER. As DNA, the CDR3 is TGCGCCAGCAGCCAAGATGTTTTTTTCCCTGGACAGTCATACACCGGGGAGCTGTTTTTT. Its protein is CASSQDVFFPGQSYTGELFF.

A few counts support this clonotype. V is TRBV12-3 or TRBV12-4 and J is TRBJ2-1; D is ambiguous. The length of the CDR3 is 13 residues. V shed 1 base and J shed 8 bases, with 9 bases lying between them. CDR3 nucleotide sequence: TGTGCCAGCAGTTTAGTTTCGAGCTATGAGCAGTTCTTC. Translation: CASSLVSSYEQFF.

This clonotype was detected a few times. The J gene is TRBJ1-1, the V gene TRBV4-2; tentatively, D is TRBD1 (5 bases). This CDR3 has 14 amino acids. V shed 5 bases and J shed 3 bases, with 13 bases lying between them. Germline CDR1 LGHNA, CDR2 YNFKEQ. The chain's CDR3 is CASSTPEGDTEAFF. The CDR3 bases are TGTGCCAGCAGCACCCCAGAAGGGGACACTGAAGCTTTCTTT.

CDR3 nucleotides: TGCGCCAGCAGCCAAGTGGGGGGTTTGACAGATACGCAGTATTTT. Amino acid sequence: CASSQVGGLTDTQYF. The rearrangement uses TRBV4-1 and TRBJ2-3; perhaps TRBD2 as D (6 bases). This CDR3 contains 15 residues. V was cut by 1 base and J by 3 bases, with 11 bases left in between. CDR1 is MGHRA, CDR2 YSYEKL, per germline.

The CDR3, as DNA: TGTGCCAGCAGCCCCGGACAGTTCCGCTCCTACGAGCAGTACTTC. It encodes CASSPGQFRSYEQYF. The rearrangement uses TRBV3-1 and TRBJ2-7, with a weak D call TRBD1 (6 bases). The CDR3 length is 15 residues. V was shortened by 4 bases and J by 0 bases, with 13 bases between the two germline ends. Germline lookup yields CDR1 LGHDT and CDR2 YNNKEL (reference sequence).

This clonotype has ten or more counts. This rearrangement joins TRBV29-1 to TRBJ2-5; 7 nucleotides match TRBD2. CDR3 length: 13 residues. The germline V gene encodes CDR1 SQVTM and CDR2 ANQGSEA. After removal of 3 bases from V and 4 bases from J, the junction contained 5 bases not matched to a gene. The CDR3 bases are TGCAGCGTTGACAATATAGCGGGAGAGACCCAGTACTTC. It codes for CSVDNIAGETQYF.

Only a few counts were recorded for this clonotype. CDR3 coding DNA: TGTGCCAGCAGTTTAAGTGGACACAATGGCTACACCTTC. Translation gives CASSLSGHNGYTF. V and J are TRBV12-3 or TRBV12-4 and TRBJ1-2; maybe TRBD1 (5 bases). This CDR3 region has 13 residues. Trimming shortened V by 2 bases and J by 6 bases, and 10 bases separated the two germline ends.

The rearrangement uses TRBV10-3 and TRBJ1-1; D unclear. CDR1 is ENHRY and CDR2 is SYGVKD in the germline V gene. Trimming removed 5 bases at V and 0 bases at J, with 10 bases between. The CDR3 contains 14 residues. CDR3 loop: CAISLARVNTEAFF. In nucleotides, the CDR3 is TGTGCCATCAGTCTTGCACGGGTGAACACTGAAGCTTTCTTT.

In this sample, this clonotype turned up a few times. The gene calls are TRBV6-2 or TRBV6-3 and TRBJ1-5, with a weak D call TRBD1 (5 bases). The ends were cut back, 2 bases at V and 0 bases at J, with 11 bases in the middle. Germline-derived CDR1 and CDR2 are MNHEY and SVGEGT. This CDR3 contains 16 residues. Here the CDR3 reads CASSYTRDYSNQPQHF. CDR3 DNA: TGTGCCAGCAGTTACACCAGGGATTATAGCAATCAGCCCCAGCATTTT.

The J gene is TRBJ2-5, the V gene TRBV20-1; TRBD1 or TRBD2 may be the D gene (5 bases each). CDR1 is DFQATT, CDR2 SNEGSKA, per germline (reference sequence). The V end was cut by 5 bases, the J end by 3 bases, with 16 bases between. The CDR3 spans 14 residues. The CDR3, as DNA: TGCAGTGCTCCCCGGGACCTTCTGGAAGAGACCCAGTACTTC. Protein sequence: CSAPRDLLEETQYF.

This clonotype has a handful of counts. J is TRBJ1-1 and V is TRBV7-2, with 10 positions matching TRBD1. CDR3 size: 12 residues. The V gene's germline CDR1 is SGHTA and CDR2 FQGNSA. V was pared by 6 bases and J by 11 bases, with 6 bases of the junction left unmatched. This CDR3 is CASSRQGAMAFF. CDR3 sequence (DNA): TGTGCCAGCAGTCGACAGGGGGCAATGGCTTTCTTT.

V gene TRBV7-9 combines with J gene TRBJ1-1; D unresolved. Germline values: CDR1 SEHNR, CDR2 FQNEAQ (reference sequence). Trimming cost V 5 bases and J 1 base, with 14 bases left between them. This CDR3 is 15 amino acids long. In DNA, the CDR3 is TGTGCCAGCAGCCCCCCGTTGCGGGGGAACACTGAAGCTTTCTTT. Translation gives CASSPPLRGNTEAFF.

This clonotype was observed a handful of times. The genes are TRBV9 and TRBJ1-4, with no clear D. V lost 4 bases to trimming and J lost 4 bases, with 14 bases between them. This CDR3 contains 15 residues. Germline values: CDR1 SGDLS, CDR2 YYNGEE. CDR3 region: CASSPSGVGNEKLFF. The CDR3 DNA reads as TGTGCCAGCAGCCCCTCGGGCGTGGGTAATGAAAAACTGTTTTTT. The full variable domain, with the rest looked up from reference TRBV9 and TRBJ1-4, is DSGVTQTPKHLITATGQRVTLRCSPRSGDLSVYWYQQSLDQGLQFLIQYYNGEERAKGNILERFSAQQFPDLHSELNLSSLELGDSALYFCASSPSGVGNEKLFFGSGTQLSVL.

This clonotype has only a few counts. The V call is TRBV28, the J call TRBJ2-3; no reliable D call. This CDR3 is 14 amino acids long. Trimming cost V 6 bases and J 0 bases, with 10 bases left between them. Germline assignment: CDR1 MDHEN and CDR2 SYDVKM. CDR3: CASRSLPSTDTQYF. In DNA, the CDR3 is TGTGCCAGCAGATCCCTTCCTAGCACAGATACGCAGTATTTT.

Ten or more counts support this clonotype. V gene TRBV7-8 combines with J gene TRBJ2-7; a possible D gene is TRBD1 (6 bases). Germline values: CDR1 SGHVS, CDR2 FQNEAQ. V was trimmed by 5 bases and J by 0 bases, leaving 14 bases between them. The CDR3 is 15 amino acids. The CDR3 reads CASSVTGISSYEQYF. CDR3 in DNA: TGTGCCAGCAGCGTAACAGGGATAAGCTCCTACGAGCAGTACTTC.